These T cell receptor beta chains were read from a single sample in a study of CD8+ T cells in alopecia areata. Produced via immunoSEQ multiplex PCR; TCRdb's table is partial and in-frame only. Among fewer than 150,000 clones listed, around 61% were seen once. Sequenced material: CD4+ T cells sorted from blood. The receptor source for this set is a human donor in good health. CDR3s include the opening cysteine and the closing phenylalanine or tryptophan. The D gene is left open where the match is weak. A clone size is listed for some rows: how often the clone was seen (once, few, many), or a class if it is expanded.

NA,NA,TRBJ1-2,TRBV30,TGTGCCTGGACGGGGGGAATAGGATATGGCTACACCTTC,CAWTGGIGYGYTF
NA,NA,TRBJ1-4,TRBV6-5,TGTGCCACTCGGAACCCTACCTTTGAAAAACTGTTTTTT,CATRNPTFEKLFF
NA,TRBD1,TRBJ2-7,TRBV4-1,TGCGCCAGCAGCCAAGAGACAGGGAGCTCCTACGAGCAGTACTTC,CASSQETGSSYEQYF
NA,NA,TRBJ1-2,TRBV29-1,TGCAGCGTTGAGGAGGGAATTATCACCTTC,CSVEEGIITF
NA,NA,TRBJ1-3,TRBV2,TGTGCCAGCAGTGATCCGGACGGAAACACCATATATTTT,CASSDPDGNTIYF
few,NA,TRBJ1-1,TRBV29-1,TGCAGCGTTGATGTTCAGAACACTGAAGCTTTCTTT,CSVDVQNTEAFF
NA,NA,TRBJ2-7,TRBV29-1,TGCAGCGCGGGGTTACGGGACGAGCAGTACTTC,CSAGLRDEQYF
few,NA,TRBJ2-1,TRBV29-1,TGCAGCGTTGATAGCATGTCCCACTACAATGAGCAGTTCTTC,CSVDSMSHYNEQFF
NA,NA,TRBJ2-7,TRBV4-1,TGCGCCAGCAGCCTACTTGCCGGGGCTTTAATGGGTGAGCAGTACTTC,CASSLLAGALMGEQYF
NA,TRBD1,TRBJ1-1,TRBV30,TGTGCCTGGAGGAAATTACAGGGGGGGGTCACTGAAGCTTTCTTT,CAWRKLQGGVTEAFF
NA,NA,TRBJ2-1,TRBV30,TGTGCCTGGAGATCCTTGGGGGGCGCAGGTGAGCAGTTCTTC,CAWRSLGGAGEQFF
few,NA,TRBJ1-1,TRBV29-1,TGCAGCGTTCGAAGGGCCCCTTCGACTGAAGCTTTCTTT,CSVRRAPSTEAFF
NA,NA,TRBJ2-3,TRBV4-2,TGTGCCAGCAGCCAAGATGGGGTACAGGATACGCAGTATTTT,CASSQDGVQDTQYF
NA,TRBD1,TRBJ2-3,TRBV4-1,TGCGCCAGCAGCCAAGATGAGGGACAGGCGTCCTCAGATACGCAGTATTTT,CASSQDEGQASSDTQYF
NA,NA,TRBJ1-2,TRBV30,TGTGCCTGGAGTGTGAAGGGAAGAGATGGCTACACCTTC,CAWSVKGRDGYTF
NA,TRBD2,TRBJ2-7,TRBV6-6,TGTGCCAGCAGTTACGGGACTAGCGGGGGCCGATACGAGCAGTACTTC,CASSYGTSGGRYEQYF
NA,NA,TRBJ2-7,TRBV5-6,TGTGCCAGCAGCGTCAGGGTTCGGGACGAGCAGTACTTC,CASSVRVRDEQYF
NA,TRBD1,TRBJ1-6,TRBV9,TGTGCCAGCAGCAGACAGGGAAATTCACCCCTCCACTTT,CASSRQGNSPLHF
few,NA,TRBJ2-3,TRBV25-1,TGTGCCAGCAGTGAAGCGGGGGCCGGCACAGATACGCAGTATTTT,CASSEAGAGTDTQYF
few,NA,TRBJ1-2,TRBV9,TGTGCCAGCAGCGTTGAGACAGCCGCCCGGGATGGCTACACCTTC,CASSVETAARDGYTF
NA,TRBD1,TRBJ2-3,TRBV7-7,TGTGCCAGCAGCCCCACAGGGGGTCTTATGCAGTATTTT,CASSPTGGLMQYF
NA,NA,TRBJ2-7,TRBV29-1,TGCAGCGTTCGAACCGGGACTGCCGGCTACGAGCAGTACTTC,CSVRTGTAGYEQYF
few,NA,TRBJ2-1,TRBV30,TGTGCCTGGAGCCCGGGGAGCCGCCCCCGGGGAGCGCAGTTCTTC,CAWSPGSRPRGAQFF
few,NA,TRBJ2-5,TRBV15,TGTGCCACCAGCAGAGAGTCCGGGGGACGAGAGACCCAGTACTTC,CATSRESGGRETQYF
NA,NA,TRBJ1-6,TRBV30,TGTGCCTGGCGGTCCTGGGCGGTGGATAATTCACCCCTCCACTTT,CAWRSWAVDNSPLHF
once,NA,TRBJ2-7,TRBV6-5,TGTGCCAGCACCCCACCGGGAGCTTCCTACGAGCAGTACTTC,CASTPPGASYEQYF
few,NA,TRBJ1-1,TRBV29-1,TGCAGCGTGACCAGGGTGATGAACACTGAAGCTTTCTTT,CSVTRVMNTEAFF
NA,TRBD1,TRBJ2-3,TRBV18,TGTGCCAGCTCACGACAGGGGGCCGCAGATACGCAGTATTTT,CASSRQGAADTQYF
few,NA,TRBJ2-3,TRBV2,TGTGCCAGCAGCGACGAACTTACAGATACGCAGTATTTT,CASSDELTDTQYF
many,NA,TRBJ2-1,TRBV6-5,TGTGCCAGCAGTTACCCCCCGAAGTCGTTCTTC,CASSYPPKSFF
NA,TRBD1,TRBJ1-2,TRBV4-1,TGCGCCAGCAGCCAAGATCCCCGGGGACAGGCCAACTATGGCTACACCTTC,CASSQDPRGQANYGYTF
NA,TRBD1,TRBJ2-4,TRBV6-1,TGTGCCAGCAGTGCACAGGGGCACGACATTCAGTACTTC,CASSAQGHDIQYF
once,TRBD1,TRBJ2-1,TRBV5-1,TGCGCCAGCAGCTCGACAGGGGGCTCCTACAATGAGCAGTTCTTC,CASSSTGGSYNEQFF
NA,NA,TRBJ1-1,TRBV7-2,TGTGCCAGCAGCTGGTACAGGGTAGGCACTGAAGCTTTCTTT,CASSWYRVGTEAFF
NA,TRBD2,TRBJ2-1,TRBV18,TGTGCCAGCTCACCATCTGGCGGGGGGGCGAATGAGCAGTTCTTC,CASSPSGGGANEQFF
NA,NA,TRBJ1-2,TRBV2,TGTGCCAGCAAACCGACAGTAGGTGGCTACACCTTC,CASKPTVGGYTF
once,TRBD2,TRBJ2-7,TRBV2,TGTGCCAGCAGTTCCCTAGCGGCCTCCTACGAGCAGTACTTC,CASSSLAASYEQYF
NA,NA,TRBJ2-3,TRBV28,TGTGCCAGCAGTGCAGGGTCAGATACGCAGTATTTT,CASSAGSDTQYF
NA,TRBD1,TRBJ1-1,TRBV5-4,TGTGCCAGCAGCCCTCGGACAGGCAATCGGAACACTGAAGCTTTCTTT,CASSPRTGNRNTEAFF
NA,NA,TRBJ1-5,TRBV27,TGTGCCAGCAGTTTACAGGGAAGAGGGGATGGCAATCAGCCCCAGCATTTT,CASSLQGRGDGNQPQHF
NA,NA,TRBJ1-2,TRBV9,TGTGCCAGCAGCGATTGGGGGGGCTATGGCTACACCTTC,CASSDWGGYGYTF
few,NA,TRBJ2-5,TRBV11-2,TGTGCCAGCAGCCCCATCTTAGGGGCTCACCGGGAGACCCAGTACTTC,CASSPILGAHRETQYF
NA,TRBD1,TRBJ1-2,TRBV7-8,TGTGCCAGCAGCTTAGGGGACAGGGCATATGGCTACACCTTC,CASSLGDRAYGYTF
NA,NA,TRBJ1-1,TRBV5-6,TGTGCCAGCAGCTTGGGGGGGAACACTGAAGCTTTCTTT,CASSLGGNTEAFF
NA,NA,TRBJ1-3,TRBV4-1,TGCGCCAGCAGCCCCCAAGGGGTGAGATTCTCTGGAAACACCATATATTTT,CASSPQGVRFSGNTIYF
few,NA,TRBJ2-3,TRBV29-1,TGCAGCGTAGCTCGGGCTTCTTGGGCAACCCCTAGCACAGATACGCAGTATTTT,CSVARASWATPSTDTQYF
NA,TRBD1,TRBJ1-1,TRBV5-1,TGCGCCAGCAGCTCGTACAGGGGGAACACTGAAGCTTTCTTT,CASSSYRGNTEAFF
NA,NA,TRBJ2-3,TRBV27,TGTGCCAGCAGTCCCCGGACAGCTAGCACAGATACGCAGTATTTT,CASSPRTASTDTQYF
once,TRBD2,TRBJ2-5,TRBV4-2,TGTGCCAGCAGCCAGGGACTAGCGGGGGAGACCCAGTACTTC,CASSQGLAGETQYF
few,TRBD1,TRBJ2-7,TRBV5-1,TGCGCCAGCAGCCGCGGGGGACAGGGTGTCGATGAGCAGTACTTC,CASSRGGQGVDEQYF
NA,NA,TRBJ2-5,TRBV27,TGTGCCAGCGCCACCGGGGGATTGGGTGAAAAGACCCAGTACTTC,CASATGGLGEKTQYF
NA,NA,TRBJ2-7,TRBV27,TGTGCCAGCAGTCCGGTGGGCAGTTCCTACGAGCAGTACTTC,CASSPVGSSYEQYF
few,NA,TRBJ2-5,TRBV5-6,TGTGCCAGCAGTAACCGGAGGGTGTTCTACGAGACCCAGTACTTC,CASSNRRVFYETQYF
once,TRBD1,TRBJ2-7,TRBV4-2,TGTGCCAGCAGCCAACCGGGACAGGGTCAGGACGAGCAGTACTTC,CASSQPGQGQDEQYF
NA,NA,TRBJ1-1,TRBV6-6,TGTGCCAGCGGACCCCAGGGCACTGAAGCTTTCTTT,CASGPQGTEAFF
NA,NA,TRBJ2-3,TRBV29-1,TGCAGCGTTGAGCCGATGGAGAGTAGCACAGATACGCAGTATTTT,CSVEPMESSTDTQYF
few,NA,TRBJ1-1,TRBV30,TGTGCCTGGAGCGAAACTGGGACGGACGAAGCTTTCTTT,CAWSETGTDEAFF
NA,TRBD1,TRBJ1-5,TRBV27,TGTGCCAGCAGAGGACAGGGGGAGGGCAATCAGCCCCAGCATTTT,CASRGQGEGNQPQHF